This T cell receptor (beta chain) is drawn from a study of T cell clonotyping in hematopoietic cell transplantation. This CDR3 has 14 amino acids. Germline V gene sequence: CDR1 SQVTM, CDR2 ANQGSEA. Trimming left V 3 bases short and J 0 bases short, with 6 bases between. A word on this clone: Its matching antigen is unknown.

Recipients were bled about 28 days pretransplant and at posttransplant days 30, 100, 180. TCRdb's table, derived via immunoSEQ multiplex PCR, lists solely in-frame clones and lacks some. The data show thousands of clones, with roughly 70% seen just once and about 30% held by the top ten. Whole-study findings and limits: Cells were unsorted, so CD4 and CD8 contributions were not separated. After transplant, recipient diversity fell while pathologically expanded clonotypes grew through day 180. At the given depth, recipient repertoires were over 97% de novo clonotypes.

This receptor was obtained from a male patient aged 45-60 years who had an allogeneic stem cell transplant from an unrelated donor, so the T cells may come from the graft donor. Some clones in this sample may be carry-over from other donors' samples. The chain uses TRBV29-1 and TRBJ2-6, with D possibly TRBD1 on 5 matching bases. This sample comprised PBMCs, obtained 180 days after allogeneic stem cell transplant. The CDR3 nucleotides are TGCAGCGTTGATACAGGCTCTGGGGCCAACGTCCTGACTTTC. It yields the protein CSVDTGSGANVLTF.